This T cell receptor (beta chain) stems from a study of naive and memory T cell subsets. The germline V and J ends were trimmed by 0 bases and 3 bases, with 9 bases remaining between them. The CDR3 covers 15 residues. Germline values: CDR1 SGHTA, CDR2 FQGNSA. Two oligonucleotides, mixed equimolar, formed the beta constant-region primer covering TRBC1 and TRBC2. Ligation attached a single-stranded oligonucleotide with a 12-nucleotide UMI and the SP2 primer to the cDNA 3' end. TCRdb re-analysed the UMI-ligation and nested PCR reads in MiXCR, keeping a single row per CDR3 protein. The table has tens of thousands of distinct CDR3 sequences, less than 15% seen once. CD4 T cells were positively selected, then CD8 T cells from the CD4-negative fraction.

V and J are TRBV7-2 and TRBJ1-5; possible D gene TRBD1, 5 bases. This clonotype originated in a human donor in good health. The source material was central memory CD4+ T cells from blood. The CDR3 bases are TGTGCCAGCAGCTTAGCACGGGACCTCAATCAGCCCCAGCATTTT. Translation: CASSLARDLNQPQHF. Full variable domain (remainder filled in from reference TRBV7-2 and TRBJ1-5): GAGVSQSPSNKVTEKGKDVELRCDPISGHTALYWYRQSLGQGLEFLIYFQGNSAPDKSGLPSDRFSAERTGGSVSTLTIQRTQQEDSAVYLCASSLARDLNQPQHFGDGTRLSIL.